The rows below give T cell receptor beta chains drawn from one sample of a study of metastatic and nonmetastatic thyroid tumors. TCRdb reanalyzed the PCR reads with MiXCR. In the table there are 15,000 to 20,000 clones, more than 25% of which are singletons. Sequenced sample: tumor tissue. The receptors were sampled from a female donor with papillary thyroid cancer or a benign thyroid nodule (not recorded which). Some clones in this sample may be carry-over from other donors' samples. CDR3s include the opening cysteine and the closing phenylalanine or tryptophan. Each record gives: D gene, V gene, CDR3 protein. A D gene is named only where the DNA matches it firmly.

>TRBD1|TRBV27
CASSLDWDRLYEQYF
>NA|TRBV28
CASSLGSLAGYTF
>TRBD1|TRBV19
CASSPEDRGNQPQHF
>NA|TRBV18
CASSPRQAGNTIYF
>NA|TRBV20-1
CSPIVPLYEQYF
>TRBD2|TRBV6-1
CASWEGLLRYEQYF
>NA|TRBV18
CASSPWGENTEAFF
>TRBD2|TRBV2
CASSGLAGGPQFF
>TRBD1|TRBV25-1
CASRPGQGILGGYGYTF
>NA|TRBV5-1
CASSLGTDYGYTF
>NA|TRBV5-1
CASSPRQDSYEQYF
>NA|TRBV30
CAWSVLGIGELFF
>NA|TRBV11-2
CASSLTGNTIYF
>TRBD2|TRBV13
CASRRGGALLNEQFF
>TRBD1|TRBV27
CASSRQGVWSGYTF
>NA|TRBV12-3/TRBV12-4
CASSLRGTDTQYF
>NA|TRBV27
CASSSQVPSTGELFF
>NA|TRBV6-2/TRBV6-3
CASRLLDPIYNEQFF
>NA|TRBV4-2
CASSPGTERNSPLHF
>NA|TRBV6-2/TRBV6-3
CASSYNLRLGKDQETQYF
>NA|TRBV13
CASSLGSVEGYTF
>NA|TRBV3-1
CASSRGGYGTEAFF
>NA|TRBV20-1
CSAFPRDFRTGELFF
>NA|TRBV27
CASSRGTSTNGYTF
>TRBD1|TRBV20-1
CSARVGTGIYEQYF
>TRBD1|TRBV5-1
CASSFGQGNEQFF
>NA|TRBV28
CASSLRDAGYTF
>NA|TRBV9
CASSLRSYTGELFF
>NA|TRBV6-1
CASSEELVNTEAFF
>TRBD1|TRBV4-3
CASSQDRAGQPQHF
>TRBD2|TRBV6-1
CASSVLAGGYNEQFF
>NA|TRBV27
CASSLAGRDTEAFF
>NA|TRBV12-3/TRBV12-4
CASSLGLAYEQYF
>NA|TRBV19
CASSRRGGNQPQHF
>NA|TRBV2
CASSDPVEEQYF
>TRBD2|TRBV28
CASSPFADGRTGETQYF
>NA|TRBV28
CASSQPQFGADTQYF